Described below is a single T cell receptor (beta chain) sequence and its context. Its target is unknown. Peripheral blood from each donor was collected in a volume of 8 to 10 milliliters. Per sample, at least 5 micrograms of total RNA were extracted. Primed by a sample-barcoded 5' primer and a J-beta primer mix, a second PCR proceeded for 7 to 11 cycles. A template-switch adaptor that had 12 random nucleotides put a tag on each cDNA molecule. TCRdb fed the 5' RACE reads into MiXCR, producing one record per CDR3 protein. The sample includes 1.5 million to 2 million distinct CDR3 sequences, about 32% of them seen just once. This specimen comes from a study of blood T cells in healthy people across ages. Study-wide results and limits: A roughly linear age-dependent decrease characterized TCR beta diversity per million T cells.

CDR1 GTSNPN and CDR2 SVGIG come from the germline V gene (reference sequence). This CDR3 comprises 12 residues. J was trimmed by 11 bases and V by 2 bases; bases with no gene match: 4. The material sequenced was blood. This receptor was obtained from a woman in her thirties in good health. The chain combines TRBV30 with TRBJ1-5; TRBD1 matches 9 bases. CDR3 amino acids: CAWSSRDRAQHF. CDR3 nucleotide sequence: TGTGCCTGGAGTTCTCGGGACAGGGCCCAGCATTTT.